This T cell receptor beta chain derives from a study of T cells in tumors after PD-1 blockade. This clone was seen more than once but under ten times. Germline V gene lookup returns CDR1 LNHDA and CDR2 SQIVND (reference sequence). The CDR3 has 16 residues. Trimming cost V 9 bases and J 2 bases; bases outside gene matches: 6. Profiling relied on immunoSEQ multiplex PCR, and the TCRdb table lists in-frame clones only, not all of them. This table holds roughly 19,000 clones, around 80% found once. The V and J genes are TRBV19 and TRBJ2-6; 11 bases match TRBD1. Sample: PBMCs, taken before anti-PD-1 treatment. The origin of this receptor is a human donor with basal cell carcinoma. The CDR3 sequence: CASQDRGRTGANVLTF. The CDR3 nucleotides are TGTGCCAGCCAGGACAGGGGGCGCACTGGGGCCAACGTCCTGACTTTC.